One sample yielded the 8 T cell receptor beta chains listed below, sequenced in a study of T cell responses to AZD1222 COVID-19 vaccine. Profiled with immunoSEQ multiplex PCR; TCRdb holds only in-frame clones, not every one. The sample records 90,000 to 120,000 clones, nearly 90% being singletons. The sequencing used peripheral blood, collected 28 days after the second AZD1222 dose. The receptor source for this set is an adult who received the AZD1222 COVID-19 vaccine.

V gene TRBV28 combines with J gene TRBJ1-5, with a weak D call TRBD1 (6 bases). V was cut by 2 bases and J by 2 bases, with 16 bases left in between. This CDR3 is 17 amino acids long. Germline CDR1 MDHEN, CDR2 SYDVKM. CDR3 amino acids: CASSLPLQGWGNQPQHF. The CDR3 DNA sequence: TGTGCCAGCAGTTTACCCCTACAGGGTTGGGGCAATCAGCCCCAGCATTTT.

The CDR3: CASSSGTASYGYTF. CDR3 DNA: TGTGCCAGTAGTAGTGGGACAGCAAGCTATGGCTACACCTTC. The chain is built from TRBV19 and TRBJ1-2; TRBD1 matches at 7 bases. The CDR3 length is 14 residues. V trimming: 4 bases; J trimming: 4 bases; junction bases outside the gene matches: 6. Germline V gene data show CDR1 as LNHDA and CDR2 as SQIVND (reference sequence).

This chain uses TRBV5-1 with TRBJ2-7, with 8 nucleotides matching TRBD1. There are 13 residues in the CDR3. Losses at the gene ends were 0 bases for V and 4 bases for J; bases not matched to a gene: 0. Germline lookup yields CDR1 SGHRS and CDR2 YFSETQ. CDR3 residues: CASSLGTGYEQYF. In DNA form, the CDR3 reads TGCGCCAGCAGCTTGGGGACAGGGTACGAGCAGTACTTC.

This sequence joins TRBV15 and TRBJ2-7; possible D gene TRBD2, 6 bases. The ends were cut back, 2 bases at V and 5 bases at J, with 22 bases in the middle. CDR1 and CDR2 (germline): LNHNV, YYDKDF (reference sequence). This CDR3 region has 17 residues. The CDR3 loop reads CATSRSGPLAFLNEQYF. For the CDR3, the DNA is TGTGCCACCAGCAGATCCGGCCCCCTAGCGTTCCTGAACGAGCAGTACTTC.

This chain connects TRBV7-2 to TRBJ1-1; D is undetermined. Germline V gives CDR1 SGHTA, CDR2 FQGNSA. The CDR3 has 14 residues. The V end lost 7 bases, the J end lost 1 base, and 13 bases lay between the germline ends. This chain's CDR3 is CASNEGRANTEAFF. In DNA form, the CDR3 reads TGTGCCAGCAACGAAGGACGGGCGAACACTGAAGCTTTCTTT.

The chain is built from TRBV5-1 and TRBJ2-3, with D unclear. Germline assignment: CDR1 SGHRS and CDR2 YFSETQ. The V end lost 1 base, the J end lost 2 bases, and 8 bases lay between the germline ends. CDR3 length equals 14 residues. This CDR3 reads CASSLQVFTDTQYF. The CDR3 region has the DNA TGCGCCAGCAGCTTGCAGGTCTTCACAGATACGCAGTATTTT.

The chain combines TRBV3-1 (or the pseudogene TRBV3-2) with TRBJ2-3; possibly TRBD2 for D (6 bases). This CDR3 has 15 amino acids. Between the trimmed V and J ends, which lost 0 bases and 5 bases, there was a span of 12 bases. The germline CDR1 and CDR2 sequences are LGHDT and YNNKEL (reference sequence). The CDR3 loop is CASSQDGSPGDTQYF. DNA for the CDR3: TGTGCCAGCAGCCAAGACGGGAGTCCTGGAGATACGCAGTATTTT.

This chain links TRBV4-1 with TRBJ2-2; TRBD1 matches 8 bases. Losses at the gene ends were 0 bases for V and 13 bases for J; bases not matched to a gene: 10. This CDR3 has 15 amino acids. The germline gives CDR1 MGHRA, CDR2 YSYEKL. The CDR3 DNA reads TGCGCCAGCAGCCAAGATGCAGGGGGCGTTAATGGGCTGTTTTTT. This translates into CASSQDAGGVNGLFF.